One sample yielded the 15 T cell receptor beta chains listed below, sequenced in a study of Ad26.COV2.S vaccination and SARS-CoV-2 variants. Treatment noted: 15 to 20 received Ad26.COV2.S at low or high dose, single or two shots; 5 received placebo; per-sample allocation not given. All samples were drawn on day 63, counting from the first vaccine or placebo injection. Sequenced by immunoSEQ multiplex PCR; TCRdb stores in-frame clones only, minus some. Counted here are about 350,000 clones, around 90% occurring once; the ten biggest clones make up roughly 6%. This specimen consisted of peripheral blood, obtained in a trial of Ad26.COV2.S vaccine versus placebo. These receptors all stem from a person between 18 and 59 years old who received the Ad26.COV2.S COVID-19 vaccine or a placebo.

The chain combines TRBV19 with TRBJ2-7; D unresolved. The CDR3 extends over 13 amino acids. V shed 6 bases and J shed 3 bases, with 12 bases lying between them. The germline V gene has CDR1 LNHDA and CDR2 SQIVND (reference sequence). The CDR3 DNA reads as TGTGCCAGTAGCACCCTGAAGGGCTACGAGCAGTACTTC. Translating gives CASSTLKGYEQYF.

Only one count was recorded for this clone. The chain has TRBV27 and TRBJ1-1; D gene uncertain. This CDR3 comprises 13 residues. In germline, CDR1 is MNHEY, CDR2 SMNVEV (reference sequence). With 4 bases removed from V and 4 bases from J, the gap between germline ends came to 10 bases. CDR3 amino acids: CASSYGVVTEAFF. The CDR3 DNA is TGTGCCAGCAGTTACGGGGTAGTCACTGAAGCTTTCTTT.

This clone showed up just a few times. This chain connects TRBV5-4 to TRBJ2-2; TRBD1 is a possible D gene (5 bases). V was trimmed by 3 bases and J by 0 bases, leaving 9 bases between them. The CDR3 spans 15 residues. Germline V gene sequence: CDR1 SGHNT, CDR2 YYREEE (reference sequence). CDR3 nucleotide sequence: TGTGCCAGCAGCTCCTGGACAACGAACACCGGGGAGCTGTTTTTT. It codes for CASSSWTTNTGELFF.

This clone was observed once. The J gene is TRBJ1-2, the V gene TRBV19; 10 bases are shared with TRBD1. CDR3 size: 15 residues. From germline, CDR1 is LNHDA and CDR2 SQIVND (reference sequence). J gave up 8 bases and V 3 bases, and 9 bases lay outside the gene matches. The CDR3 is CASSIRTGTGDGYTF. The CDR3 nucleotides read TGTGCCAGTAGTATTAGAACCGGGACAGGGGACGGCTACACCTTC.

This clone was seen only once. This CDR3 reads CASISSGRLYNEQFF. DNA for the CDR3: TGTGCCAGCATCAGTAGCGGGAGGCTATACAATGAGCAGTTCTTC. The chain uses TRBV6-5 and TRBJ2-1; 10 positions match TRBD2. V lost 7 bases, J lost 4 bases, and 7 bases stayed unmatched. The CDR3 is made up of 15 amino acids. The germline V gene encodes CDR1 MNHEY and CDR2 SVGAGI.

The chain recombines TRBV9 with TRBJ2-5; TRBD2 agrees at 10 bases. V lost 0 bases and J lost 2; bases outside the gene matches: 10. The CDR3 spans 18 residues. The germline V gene encodes CDR1 SGDLS and CDR2 YYNGEE. CDR3 in amino acids: CASSVAASGSRLQETQYF. CDR3 nucleotides: TGTGCCAGCAGCGTAGCAGCTAGCGGGAGCCGATTACAAGAGACCCAGTACTTC.

This rearrangement joins TRBV7-6 to TRBJ1-1; TRBD1 is a possible D gene (5 bases). The germline V and J ends were trimmed by 0 bases and 10 bases, with 18 bases remaining between them. This CDR3 spans 15 amino acids. The germline V gene has CDR1 SGHVS and CDR2 FNYEAQ. The CDR3: CASSLAEGPPRGAFF. The CDR3 region has the DNA TGTGCCAGCAGCTTAGCGGAGGGGCCTCCGCGGGGAGCTTTCTTT.

This clone occurred once. This CDR3 is CASDWGFYSGNTIYF. CDR3 DNA sequence: TGTGCCAGCGACTGGGGGTTCTACTCTGGAAACACCATATATTTT. The V gene is TRBV21-1, the J gene TRBJ1-3. TRBV21-1 is a documented pseudogene. The CDR3 consists of 15 residues.

The V gene is TRBV6-1, the J gene TRBJ2-1, with 9 bases that match TRBD2. This CDR3 region has 17 residues. The trim removed 2 bases at V and 4 bases at J, leaving 9 bases unmatched. Germline V CDR1 and CDR2: MNHNS, SASEGT. CDR3 coding DNA: TGTGCCAGCAGTGAAAAGAGAGCGGGAGGTGGGTACAATGAGCAGTTCTTC. Translation: CASSEKRAGGGYNEQFF.

In regard to this clone: Other DNA sequences in the sample encode the same CDR3. The chain employs TRBV18 and TRBJ1-4; a weak D match, TRBD1 (5 bases). CDR1 is KGHSH, CDR2 LQKENI, per germline. Trimming cost V 6 bases and J 0 bases, with 8 bases left between them. The CDR3 is made up of 14 amino acids. The CDR3 spells CASSQTATNEKLFF. DNA of the CDR3: TGTGCCAGCTCGCAGACAGCAACTAATGAAAAACTGTTTTTT.

This clone was picked up one time. The V call is TRBV5-5, the J call TRBJ1-1; 9 bases are a match to TRBD1. J gave up 0 bases and V 2 bases, and 5 bases lay outside the gene matches. Germline V gene data show CDR1 as SGHKS and CDR2 as YYEKEE (reference sequence). The length of the CDR3 is 16 residues. The CDR3 nucleotides are TGTGCCAGCAGCTTTCGGACAGGGGTTGTGAACACTGAAGCTTTCTTT. It translates to CASSFRTGVVNTEAFF.

The count of this clone is one. The chain couples TRBV6-5 to TRBJ2-5, with 7 bases that match TRBD1. The CDR3 has 15 amino acids. From germline, CDR1 is MNHEY and CDR2 SVGAGI. Trimming removed 7 bases from V and 4 bases from J; junction bases left unmatched: 12. DNA for the CDR3: TGTGCCAGCACACCCCCGGCGGCAGGGGGAGAGACCCAGTACTTC. Translated: CASTPPAAGGETQYF.

The chain carries TRBV27 and TRBJ2-3, with 7 bases aligning to TRBD2. Trimming at V came to 2 bases and at J to 11 bases, leaving 4 bases not matched to a gene. The CDR3 has 12 amino acids. The V gene's germline CDR1 is MNHEY and CDR2 SMNVEV (reference sequence). The CDR3 DNA is TGTGCCAGCAGTTTACTGGGAGGGGAGCAGTATTTT. Translating it yields CASSLLGGEQYF.

V usage is TRBV18 and J usage is TRBJ1-2; 11 bases match TRBD1. The CDR3 spans 15 residues. The germline V gene has CDR1 KGHSH and CDR2 LQKENI. The ends lost 3 bases at V and 1 base at J; junction bases unmatched: 1. The CDR3 reads CASSPDRGHNYGYTF. The CDR3 bases are TGTGCCAGCTCACCGGACAGGGGGCATAACTATGGCTACACCTTC. The full variable domain, rest sourced from reference TRBV18 and TRBJ1-2, is NAGVMQNPRHLVRRRGQEARLRCSPMKGHSHVYWYRQLPEEGLKFMVYLQKENIIDESGMPKERFSAEFPKEGPSILRIQQVVRGDSAAYFCASSPDRGHNYGYTFGSGTRLTVV.

The chain combines TRBV5-1 with TRBJ2-5; TRBD2 agrees at 8 bases. The CDR3 totals 14 residues. The germline gives CDR1 SGHRS, CDR2 YFSETQ. Losses at the gene ends were 6 bases for V and 2 bases for J; bases not matched to a gene: 6. The CDR3 loop is CASTRGGGQETQYF. The CDR3 DNA reads TGCGCCAGCACTAGGGGCGGGGGGCAAGAGACCCAGTACTTC. The full variable domain, with the rest looked up from reference TRBV5-1 and TRBJ2-5, is KAGVTQTPRYLIKTRGQQVTLSCSPISGHRSVSWYQQTPGQGLQFLFEYFSETQRNKGNFPGRFSGRQFSNSRSEMNVSTLELGDSALYLCASTRGGGQETQYFGPGTRLLVL.